A selection of T cell receptor beta chains follows, all from one sample in a study of metastatic and nonmetastatic thyroid tumors. TCRdb redid the clone calls on the PCR reads using MiXCR. The table records 25,000 to 35,000 clones, 15% to 20% of them present only once. The sample taken for sequencing was blood. Receptors originate from a female donor with papillary thyroid cancer or a benign thyroid nodule (not recorded which). Some clones in this sample may be carry-over from other donors' samples. CDR3s include the opening cysteine and the closing phenylalanine or tryptophan. The order of the fields is D gene, J gene, clone size, V gene, CDR3 DNA, CDR3 protein. D genes are given only for firm matches. Size is omitted from some rows. Given values are once, few, many or a class for expanded clones.

D: NA
J: TRBJ2-7
size: few
V: TRBV28
DNA: TGTGCCAGCAGTTCCTACAGGGACCACGAGCAGTACTTC
CDR3: CASSSYRDHEQYF

D: TRBD2
J: TRBJ2-7
size: many
V: TRBV19
DNA: TGTGCCAGTAGTATAGGCGGGGAGGGCTACGAGCAGTACTTC
CDR3: CASSIGGEGYEQYF

D: NA
J: TRBJ2-1
size: few
V: TRBV10-3
DNA: TGTGCCATCAGTGACGCCTCGGGTTCCGATGAGCAGTTCTTC
CDR3: CAISDASGSDEQFF

D: NA
J: TRBJ1-6
size: NA
V: TRBV7-2
DNA: TGTGCCAGCAGATCCCAGGGAGTAGGATCACCCCTCCACTTT
CDR3: CASRSQGVGSPLHF

D: TRBD2
J: TRBJ2-7
size: many
V: TRBV20-1
DNA: TGCAGTGCTAGAGATCAAACGGGACTAGCGGGAGGGGGTTCACAGTACTTC
CDR3: CSARDQTGLAGGGSQYF

D: NA
J: TRBJ2-5
size: few
V: TRBV5-4
DNA: TGTGCCAGCAGACCGATAGGGACGAACCAAGAGACCCAGTACTTC
CDR3: CASRPIGTNQETQYF

D: TRBD2
J: TRBJ2-1
size: many
V: TRBV12-3/TRBV12-4
DNA: TGTGCCAGCAGTTTAGCGGGTGGGCTAGCGGGGTTTGCTGGTGAGCAGTTCTTC
CDR3: CASSLAGGLAGFAGEQFF

D: NA
J: TRBJ1-5
size: NA
V: TRBV19
DNA: TGTGCCAGTAGTATGGGTCATGCTCGGCCCCAGCATTTT
CDR3: CASSMGHARPQHF

D: TRBD2
J: TRBJ2-3
size: many
V: TRBV2
DNA: TGTGCCAGCAGTGTAGGCGGGGGGTTTTCCACAGATACGCAGTATTTT
CDR3: CASSVGGGFSTDTQYF

D: NA
J: TRBJ2-5
size: NA
V: TRBV25-1
DNA: TGTGCCAGCAGTGAGGGGGACCGCCAAGAGACCCAGTACTTC
CDR3: CASSEGDRQETQYF

D: NA
J: TRBJ2-7
size: many
V: TRBV13
DNA: TGTGCCAGCAGCGGTGGGGGCTACGAGCAGTACTTC
CDR3: CASSGGGYEQYF

D: TRBD2
J: TRBJ2-2
size: medium-sized
V: TRBV6-5
DNA: TGTGCCAGCAGTTACCGGAGTAGCGGGGGGGCGGGGGAGCTGTTTTTT
CDR3: CASSYRSSGGAGELFF

D: NA
J: TRBJ2-7
size: many
V: TRBV15
DNA: TGTGCCACCAGCAGAGTTGACACCTACGAGCAGTACTTC
CDR3: CATSRVDTYEQYF

D: NA
J: TRBJ1-6
size: few
V: TRBV19
DNA: TGTGCCAGTAGTAAGAGGACAAGCCTCAATTCACCCCTCCACTTT
CDR3: CASSKRTSLNSPLHF

D: NA
J: TRBJ1-5
size: many
V: TRBV7-9
DNA: TGTGCCAGCAGCTTTGGGCAGGGACCCCAGCATTTT
CDR3: CASSFGQGPQHF

D: TRBD2
J: TRBJ2-1
size: many
V: TRBV2
DNA: TGTGCCAGCAGTGAAGAGACTAGCCGGCACAATGAGCAGTTCTTC
CDR3: CASSEETSRHNEQFF

D: NA
J: TRBJ1-2
size: NA
V: TRBV7-6
DNA: TGTGCCAGCAGCTTAAGGGCGGAGGTGTATGGAATCTATGGCTACACCTTC
CDR3: CASSLRAEVYGIYGYTF

D: TRBD2
J: TRBJ2-3
size: few
V: TRBV10-3
DNA: TGTGCCATCGGGGGACTAGCGGATAGCGCAGATACGCAGTATTTT
CDR3: CAIGGLADSADTQYF

D: NA
J: TRBJ2-2
size: NA
V: TRBV2
DNA: TGTGCCAGCATTGGGGGCCCGAACACCGGGGAGCTGTTTTTT
CDR3: CASIGGPNTGELFF

D: NA
J: TRBJ2-3
size: many
V: TRBV5-1
DNA: TGCGCCAGCAGCTTGGCGGGACCGAGCACAGATACGCAGTATTTT
CDR3: CASSLAGPSTDTQYF

D: NA
J: TRBJ2-2
size: many
V: TRBV7-8
DNA: TGTGCCAGCAGCTTAGGATTTTTAGACACCGGGGAGCTGTTTTTT
CDR3: CASSLGFLDTGELFF

D: NA
J: TRBJ2-3
size: many
V: TRBV18
DNA: TGTGCCAGCTCGCTAGGAGGGACAGATACGCAGTATTTT
CDR3: CASSLGGTDTQYF

D: NA
J: TRBJ1-1
size: many
V: TRBV12-3/TRBV12-4
DNA: TGTGCCAGCCGCCCAGGGAACACTGAAGCTTTCTTT
CDR3: CASRPGNTEAFF

D: NA
J: TRBJ1-1
size: NA
V: TRBV27
DNA: TGTGCCAGCAGTTTGGAAGCGAACACTGAAGCTTTCTTT
CDR3: CASSLEANTEAFF

D: NA
J: TRBJ2-5
size: many
V: TRBV7-2
DNA: TGTGCCAGCAGCTTAGCGGGTGGAGAAACCCAGTACTTC
CDR3: CASSLAGGETQYF

D: NA
J: TRBJ1-6
size: NA
V: TRBV7-8
DNA: TGTGCCAGCAGCCACCGGACGGGGAGCTCCTATAATCCACCCCTCCACTTT
CDR3: CASSHRTGSSYNPPLHF

D: TRBD1
J: TRBJ1-6
size: few
V: TRBV6-1
DNA: TGTGCCAGCCGGGACAGGGACAATAATTCACCCCTCCACTTT
CDR3: CASRDRDNNSPLHF

D: NA
J: TRBJ1-2
size: few
V: TRBV6-1
DNA: TGTGCCAGCAGCCCGGGACCGATCTATGGCTACACCTTC
CDR3: CASSPGPIYGYTF

D: TRBD1
J: TRBJ1-1
size: NA
V: TRBV27
DNA: TGTGCCAGCAGTTCGACAGGGGGCACTGAAGCTTTCTTT
CDR3: CASSSTGGTEAFF

D: NA
J: TRBJ1-2
size: many
V: TRBV5-1
DNA: TGCGCCAGCAGCTTGACGGGGGGAGGCGGCTACACCTTC
CDR3: CASSLTGGGGYTF

D: NA
J: TRBJ1-5
size: medium-sized
V: TRBV6-1
DNA: TGTGCCAGCAGTGACCCACATCAGCCCCAGCATTTT
CDR3: CASSDPHQPQHF

D: NA
J: TRBJ1-1
size: many
V: TRBV5-1
DNA: TGCGCCAGCAGGGCCGGGACCTCGAACACTGAAGCTTTCTTT
CDR3: CASRAGTSNTEAFF

D: NA
J: TRBJ2-6
size: many
V: TRBV15
DNA: TGTGCCACCAAGGGGGTCAGCTCTGGGGCCAACGTCCTGACTTTC
CDR3: CATKGVSSGANVLTF

D: NA
J: TRBJ2-1
size: NA
V: TRBV6-5
DNA: TGTGCCAGCAGTTTAGCGAGGTCGGGCGGATCCTACAATGAGCAGTTCTTC
CDR3: CASSLARSGGSYNEQFF

D: NA
J: TRBJ1-2
size: many
V: TRBV7-8
DNA: TGTGCCAGCAGCACGCGGCTGACAGATAACTATGGCTACACCTTC
CDR3: CASSTRLTDNYGYTF

D: TRBD2
J: TRBJ2-1
size: many
V: TRBV3-1
DNA: TGTGCCAGCGCCCCTAGCGGGGGGTCCTACAATGAGCAGTTCTTC
CDR3: CASAPSGGSYNEQFF

D: NA
J: TRBJ1-5
size: NA
V: TRBV20-1
DNA: TGCAGTGCTAGTGCACAGCCCAATCAGCCCCAGCATTTT
CDR3: CSASAQPNQPQHF

D: TRBD2
J: TRBJ2-7
size: NA
V: TRBV28
DNA: TGTGCCAGCGGTAGCGGGGGACCCCCCTACGAGCAGTACTTC
CDR3: CASGSGGPPYEQYF

D: NA
J: TRBJ1-2
size: many
V: TRBV5-1
DNA: TGCGCCAGCAGCTGGGACCGCTCTAACTATGGCTACACCTTC
CDR3: CASSWDRSNYGYTF

D: TRBD2
J: TRBJ2-5
size: many
V: TRBV20-1
DNA: TGCAGTGCTGCCCGACTAGCGGCACAAGAGACCCAGTACTTC
CDR3: CSAARLAAQETQYF

D: NA
J: TRBJ2-5
size: many
V: TRBV7-2
DNA: TGTGCCAGCAGCTTAGTAGCGGCGGGGACCCAGTACTTC
CDR3: CASSLVAAGTQYF